These 22 T cell receptor beta chains were all obtained from the same sample, sequenced in a study of shared clonotypes between healthy human individuals. Profiled with immunoSEQ multiplex PCR; TCRdb holds only in-frame clones, not every one. The sample yields more than 400,000 clones, about 78% seen once. Sample: PBMCs. The receptors were gathered from a woman in her thirties or forties in good health. Some clones in this sample may be carry-over from other donors' samples.

Remarks on this clone: Other DNA sequences in the same sample also yield this CDR3. V gene TRBV28 combines with J gene TRBJ2-3, with D perhaps matching TRBD1 or TRBD2 (5 bases each). CDR1 and CDR2 from the germline V gene are MDHEN and SYDVKM. The germline V and J ends were trimmed by 6 bases and 1 base, with 14 bases remaining between them. This CDR3 region has 15 residues. The CDR3: CASSSPGTGTDTQYF. The CDR3 DNA follows: TGTGCCAGCAGCTCTCCGGGGACCGGCACAGATACGCAGTATTTT.

The chain is built from TRBV28 and TRBJ2-7, with 15 positions matching TRBD2. CDR3 size: 16 residues. V lost 4 bases and J lost 2; bases outside the gene matches: 3. Germline V gives CDR1 MDHEN, CDR2 SYDVKM. The DNA of the CDR3 is TGTGCCAGCAGTTGGGGACTAGCGGGAGGCACCTACGAGCAGTACTTC. It encodes CASSWGLAGGTYEQYF.

The J gene is TRBJ2-3, the V gene TRBV11-2; a weak D match, TRBD1 (5 bases). The CDR3 contains 16 residues. Trimming cost V 2 bases and J 1 base, with 13 bases left between them. Looked up from germline, CDR1 is SGHAT and CDR2 is FQNNGV. The CDR3 is CASSLRWGSRTDTQYF. CDR3 DNA: TGTGCCAGCAGCTTACGTTGGGGCAGCCGCACAGATACGCAGTATTTT.

The V gene is TRBV2, the J gene TRBJ2-2, with TRBD1 matching 11 bases. V lost 6 bases to trimming and J lost 4 bases; unmatched junction nucleotides: 13. The CDR3 is 18 amino acids. Germline CDR1 and CDR2: SNHLY and FYNNEI. CDR3 coding DNA: TGTGCCAGCAGCCGCGGGACAGGGGGGACTAGGGGCACCGGGGAGCTGTTTTTT. It specifies CASSRGTGGTRGTGELFF.

A single count supports this clone. The chain has TRBV9 and TRBJ1-2; a possible D gene is TRBD1 (5 bases). V lost 3 bases and J 4 bases, leaving 16 bases between the germline ends. This CDR3 comprises 15 residues. Looked up from germline, CDR1 is SGDLS and CDR2 is YYNGEE. Written as DNA, the CDR3 is TGTGCCAGCAGCGCCGAACACCGGGACCTCTATGGCTACACCTTC. Its protein product is CASSAEHRDLYGYTF.

In its sample, this clone was seen a few times. The chain is built from TRBV19 and TRBJ1-2, with 7 nucleotides matching TRBD1. Unmatched junction bases numbered 8, after V lost 6 bases and J lost 4 bases. The CDR3 covers 14 residues. CDR1 is LNHDA, CDR2 SQIVND, per germline (reference sequence). As DNA, the CDR3 is TGTGCCAGTAGACCCCGGGACAGAGCCTATGGCTACACCTTC. The encoded protein is CASRPRDRAYGYTF.

This clone is a singleton in its sample. The chain combines TRBV28 with TRBJ2-1; 9 bases map to TRBD1. CDR3 size: 14 residues. Trimming at V came to 5 bases and at J to 11 bases, leaving 10 bases not matched to a gene. Germline CDR1 and CDR2: MDHEN and SYDVKM. The CDR3 DNA reads as TGTGCCAGCAGTGTAGCCGGGACAGGGAGGAAGCAGTTCTTC. This codes for CASSVAGTGRKQFF.

The chain combines TRBV7-9 with TRBJ2-1, with D unresolved. The V gene lost 7 bases and the J gene lost 5 bases, with 15 bases spanning the gap. The CDR3 is 14 residues long. Germline V gene sequence: CDR1 SEHNR, CDR2 FQNEAQ (reference sequence). The CDR3 spells CASTERAHNNEQFF. The CDR3 bases are TGTGCCAGCACGGAGCGCGCACACAACAATGAGCAGTTCTTC.

The gene calls are TRBV10-3 and TRBJ2-1, with D possibly called TRBD1 or TRBD2 (7 bases each). The germline V gene encodes CDR1 ENHRY and CDR2 SYGVKD. The CDR3 runs 17 residues. The V gene lost 10 bases and the J gene lost 1 base, with 23 bases spanning the gap. The CDR3: CASAPWEGAASYNEQFF. The CDR3 DNA sequence: TGTGCCAGCGCCCCTTGGGAGGGGGCGGCGTCCTACAATGAGCAGTTCTTC.

This chain links TRBV2 with TRBJ2-5, with 8 nucleotides matching TRBD1. The V gene end was trimmed by 5 bases and the J gene end by 4 bases; junction bases not matched to a gene: 3. The CDR3 runs 13 residues. Germline assignment: CDR1 SNHLY and CDR2 FYNNEI. CDR3: CASSRQGPETQYF. In nucleotides, the CDR3 is TGTGCCAGCAGTCGACAGGGGCCAGAGACCCAGTACTTC.

The chain carries TRBV11-2 and TRBJ2-3, with 10 nucleotides matching TRBD2. The CDR3 contains 17 residues. Trimming cost V 6 bases and J 1 base; bases outside gene matches: 10. Germline V gene lookup returns CDR1 SGHAT and CDR2 FQNNGV. The CDR3 here is CASRKLAGVWGTDTQYF. In DNA, the CDR3 is TGTGCCAGCAGAAAGCTAGCGGGAGTCTGGGGCACAGATACGCAGTATTTT.

The chain joins TRBV9 to TRBJ1-1; TRBD1 is a possible D gene (5 bases). Per the germline V gene, CDR1 is SGDLS and CDR2 is YYNGEE. CDR3 size: 13 residues. V was shortened by 0 bases and J by 5 bases, with 8 bases between the two germline ends. The CDR3 sequence: CASSVGGWTEAFF. CDR3 in DNA: TGTGCCAGCAGCGTAGGGGGGTGGACTGAAGCTTTCTTT. Full variable domain (missing parts from reference TRBV9 and TRBJ1-1): DSGVTQTPKHLITATGQRVTLRCSPRSGDLSVYWYQQSLDQGLQFLIQYYNGEERAKGNILERFSAQQFPDLHSELNLSSLELGDSALYFCASSVGGWTEAFFGQGTRLTVV.

The rearrangement uses TRBV29-1 and TRBJ2-1, with a possible D match to TRBD2 (6 bases). The germline gives CDR1 SQVTM, CDR2 ANQGSEA. The CDR3 covers 16 residues. With 3 bases removed from V and 3 bases from J, the gap between germline ends came to 18 bases. The CDR3 is CSVDMPSAFFYNEQFF. The CDR3 DNA sequence: TGCAGCGTTGATATGCCTAGCGCTTTCTTCTACAATGAGCAGTTCTTC.

The CDR3 here is CASSFTDQETQYF. CDR3 coding DNA: TGTGCCAGCAGCTTTACAGACCAAGAGACCCAGTACTTC. The V call is TRBV11-2, the J call TRBJ2-5; D is ambiguous. Trimming shortened V by 3 bases and J by 0 bases, and 5 bases separated the two germline ends. Germline V gene lookup returns CDR1 SGHAT and CDR2 FQNNGV. This CDR3 is 13 amino acids long.

This sequence joins TRBV5-1 and TRBJ2-1; no clear D. CDR3 length equals 16 residues. Trimming pared 0 bases from V and 3 bases from J, leaving 13 bases between. CDR1 is SGHRS and CDR2 is YFSETQ in the germline V gene. The CDR3 loop is CASSLAVNDIYNEQFF. The CDR3 nucleotides read TGCGCCAGCAGCTTGGCCGTTAACGACATCTACAATGAGCAGTTCTTC.

This clone has just one count. V usage is TRBV5-1 and J usage is TRBJ2-7; no definite D call. V lost 0 bases and J lost 5, with 6 bases in between. Germline V CDR1 and CDR2: SGHRS, YFSETQ. CDR3 length: 12 residues. The CDR3 region is CASSLVHDEQYF. The CDR3 DNA reads as TGCGCCAGCAGCTTGGTTCACGACGAGCAGTACTTC. The entire variable domain, with the rest obtained from reference TRBV5-1 and TRBJ2-7, is as follows: KAGVTQTPRYLIKTRGQQVTLSCSPISGHRSVSWYQQTPGQGLQFLFEYFSETQRNKGNFPGRFSGRQFSNSRSEMNVSTLELGDSALYLCASSLVHDEQYFGPGTRLTVT.

This clone has ten or more counts. Distinct nucleotide sequences in the sample also encode this CDR3. The CDR3 coding sequence is TGCGCCAGCAGCTTGGGGGGCCGTTACGAGCAGTACTTC. It encodes CASSLGGRYEQYF. J is TRBJ2-7 and V is TRBV5-1, with D perhaps TRBD1 (5 bases). Looked up from germline, CDR1 is SGHRS and CDR2 is YFSETQ. The CDR3 totals 13 residues. V lost 0 bases and J lost 4, with 8 bases in between.

The chain couples TRBV2 to TRBJ2-7; D ambiguous. The germline V gene encodes CDR1 SNHLY and CDR2 FYNNEI. This CDR3 has 15 residues. With 1 base removed from V and 2 bases from J, the gap between germline ends came to 12 bases. CDR3 in amino acids: CASSEGPVPTYEQYF. In nucleotides, the CDR3 is TGTGCCAGCAGTGAAGGTCCCGTCCCGACCTACGAGCAGTACTTC.

The genes are TRBV29-1 and TRBJ1-5; D is ambiguous. The V end was cut by 4 bases, the J end by 6 bases, with 13 bases between. Germline CDR1 and CDR2: SQVTM and ANQGSEA. The CDR3 length is 13 residues. The CDR3 spells CSVGSGRSQPQHF. DNA for the CDR3: TGCAGCGTTGGCTCGGGGAGAAGTCAGCCCCAGCATTTT.

CDR3 in amino acids: CASSLATGINTGELFF. CDR3 DNA sequence: TGTGCCAGCAGCTTAGCGACCGGGATAAACACCGGGGAGCTGTTTTTT. The chain is built from TRBV11-3 and TRBJ2-2, with D possibly being TRBD2 (5 bases). Germline values: CDR1 SGHNT, CDR2 YENEEA. CDR3 length: 16 amino acids. V lost 1 base and J lost 2, with 11 bases in between.

In this sample, this clone turned up a few times. The chain couples TRBV30 to TRBJ1-5, with no clear D. Looked up from germline, CDR1 is GTSNPN and CDR2 is SVGIG (reference sequence). The CDR3 spans 13 residues. V lost 0 bases to trimming and J lost 5 bases, with 8 bases between them. The CDR3 coding sequence is TGTGCCTGGAGTGTAGGAGGTGATCAGCCCCAGCATTTT. It specifies CAWSVGGDQPQHF.

This rearrangement joins TRBV27 to TRBJ2-7, with 12 positions matching TRBD2. Trimming took 5 bases from V and 2 from J; bases not matched to a gene: 7. The germline CDR1 and CDR2 sequences are MNHEY and SMNVEV (reference sequence). The CDR3 spans 16 residues. In DNA form, the CDR3 reads TGTGCCAGCAGTACCCGTCGGACTAGCGGGACCTACGAGCAGTACTTC. It translates to CASSTRRTSGTYEQYF.